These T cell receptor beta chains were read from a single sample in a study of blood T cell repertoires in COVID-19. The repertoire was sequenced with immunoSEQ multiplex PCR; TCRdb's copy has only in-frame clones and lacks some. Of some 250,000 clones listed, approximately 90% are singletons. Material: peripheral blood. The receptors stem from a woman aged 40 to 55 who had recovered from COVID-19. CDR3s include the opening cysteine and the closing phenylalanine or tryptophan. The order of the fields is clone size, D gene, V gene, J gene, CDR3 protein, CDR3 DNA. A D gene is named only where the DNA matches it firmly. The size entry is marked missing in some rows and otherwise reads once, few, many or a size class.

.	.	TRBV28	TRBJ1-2	CASSFSPGGGGYTF	TGTGCCAGCAGTTTTTCCCCGGGGGGGGGTGGCTACACCTTC
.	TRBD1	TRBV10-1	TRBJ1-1	CASSAGQGADTEAFF	TGCGCCAGCAGTGCAGGACAGGGGGCCGACACTGAAGCTTTCTTT
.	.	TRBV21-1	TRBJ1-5	CASSTPGDRDWNQPQHF	TGTGCCAGCAGCACCCCAGGGGACAGGGACTGGAATCAGCCCCAGCATTTT
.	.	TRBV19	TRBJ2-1	CASSIVPRGEQFF	TGTGCCAGTAGTATAGTGCCCCGGGGTGAGCAGTTCTTC
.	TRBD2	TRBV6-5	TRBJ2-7	CASSYLRLAGGLEQYF	TGTGCCAGCAGTTACCTCCGACTAGCGGGAGGGCTCGAGCAGTACTTC
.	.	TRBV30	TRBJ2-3	CAWSVLAIRTDTQYF	TGTGCCTGGAGTGTGCTAGCGATCCGCACAGATACGCAGTATTTT
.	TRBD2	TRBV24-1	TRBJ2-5	CATSEAAGGQETQYF	TGTGCCACCAGTGAGGCCGCGGGGGGGCAAGAGACCCAGTACTTC
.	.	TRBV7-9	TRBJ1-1	CASSPEAGTAFF	TGTGCCAGCAGCCCGGAGGCGGGTACGGCTTTCTTT
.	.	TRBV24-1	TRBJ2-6	CATSETGEGGANVLTF	TGTGCCACCAGCGAGACAGGGGAGGGTGGGGCCAACGTCCTGACTTTC
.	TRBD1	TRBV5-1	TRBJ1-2	CASSQDRGRGYTF	TGCGCCAGCAGCCAGGACAGGGGTCGGGGCTACACCTTC
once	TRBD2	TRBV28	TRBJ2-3	CASSLGLAGTRGDTQYF	TGTGCCAGCAGTCTCGGACTAGCGGGAACCCGGGGAGATACGCAGTATTTT
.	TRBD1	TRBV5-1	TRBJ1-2	CASSGRTGGYGYTF	TGCGCCAGCAGCGGAAGGACAGGGGGCTATGGCTACACCTTC
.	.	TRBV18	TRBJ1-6	CASSPSVQRGFSPLHF	TGTGCCAGCTCACCAAGTGTTCAGCGAGGGTTTTCACCCCTCCACTTT
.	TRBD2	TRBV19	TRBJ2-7	CASSKTSGRALDEQYF	TGTGCCAGTAGTAAAACTAGCGGGAGGGCCTTGGACGAGCAGTACTTC
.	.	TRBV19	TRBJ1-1	CASSIGGGGTEAFF	TGTGCCAGTAGTATTGGCGGGGGAGGCACTGAAGCTTTCTTT
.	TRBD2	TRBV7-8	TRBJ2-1	CASSREGYSHEQFF	TGTGCCAGCAGCCGGGAGGGGTATTCACATGAGCAGTTCTTC
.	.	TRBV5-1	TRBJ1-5	CASSPPQASNQPQHF	TGCGCCAGCAGCCCACCACAGGCCTCCAATCAGCCCCAGCATTTT
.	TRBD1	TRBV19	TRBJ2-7	CASSMGTGDYEQYF	TGTGCCAGTAGTATGGGGACAGGGGACTACGAGCAGTACTTC
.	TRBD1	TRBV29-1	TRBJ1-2	CSGGTGYGYTF	TGCAGCGGAGGGACAGGCTATGGCTACACCTTC
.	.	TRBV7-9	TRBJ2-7	CASSLGGIPYEQYF	TGTGCCAGCAGCTTAGGAGGGATACCCTACGAGCAGTACTTC
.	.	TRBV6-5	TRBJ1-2	CAVPPGIRGYTF	TGTGCCGTCCCCCCAGGGATTCGTGGCTACACCTTC
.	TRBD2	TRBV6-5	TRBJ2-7	CASSQLAGVAEQYF	TGTGCCAGCAGTCAACTAGCGGGAGTTGCTGAGCAGTACTTC
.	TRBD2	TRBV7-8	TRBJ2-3	CASSPGLAARDTQYF	TGTGCCAGCAGCCCGGGGCTAGCGGCCCGAGATACGCAGTATTTT
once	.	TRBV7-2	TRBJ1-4	CASSPPGLNEKLFF	TGTGCCAGCAGCCCACCAGGGCTCAATGAAAAACTGTTTTTT
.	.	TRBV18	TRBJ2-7	CASSPPSDYEQYF	TGTGCCAGCTCACCCCCCAGCGACTACGAGCAGTACTTC
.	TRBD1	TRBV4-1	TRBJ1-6	CASSSGTGYPPLHF	TGCGCCAGCAGCTCCGGGACAGGGTATCCACCCCTCCACTTT
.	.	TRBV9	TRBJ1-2	CASSPQGKGYTF	TGTGCCAGCAGCCCACAGGGAAAAGGCTACACCTTC
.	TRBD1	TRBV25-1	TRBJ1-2	CASSALGQASNYGYTF	TGTGCCAGCAGTGCCCTCGGACAGGCGAGCAACTATGGCTACACCTTC
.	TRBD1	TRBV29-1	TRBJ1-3	CSVGPTGSSGNTIYF	TGCAGCGTTGGCCCGACAGGGAGCTCTGGAAACACCATATATTTT
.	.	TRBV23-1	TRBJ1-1	CASPGGKERDTEAFF	TGCGCCAGCCCGGGGGGGAAAGAAAGGGACACTGAAGCTTTCTTT
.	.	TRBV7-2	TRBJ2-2	CASSLGQNTGELFF	TGTGCCAGCAGCTTGGGACAGAACACCGGGGAGCTGTTTTTT
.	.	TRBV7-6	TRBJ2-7	CASSLGQKTYEQYF	TGTGCCAGCAGCTTGGGGCAGAAGACCTACGAGCAGTACTTC
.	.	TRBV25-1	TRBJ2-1	CASSEPGGDYNEQFF	TGTGCCAGCAGTGAGCCGGGGGGCGACTACAATGAGCAGTTCTTC
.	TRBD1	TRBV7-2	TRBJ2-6	CASSLVGGQGPSGANVLTF	TGTGCCAGCAGCTTAGTGGGGGGACAGGGACCCTCTGGGGCCAACGTCCTGACTTTC
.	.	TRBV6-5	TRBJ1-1	CASSYSAGALNTEAFF	TGTGCCAGCAGTTATTCCGCAGGGGCCCTGAACACTGAAGCTTTCTTT
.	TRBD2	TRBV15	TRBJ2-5	CATSRDPAGGGETQYF	TGTGCCACCAGCAGAGACCCAGCGGGAGGGGGAGAGACCCAGTACTTC
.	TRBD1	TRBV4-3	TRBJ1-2	CASSQDFGQGDYGYTF	TGCGCCAGCAGCCAAGATTTCGGGCAGGGGGACTATGGCTACACCTTC
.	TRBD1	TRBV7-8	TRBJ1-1	CASSSTGGRTEAFF	TGTGCCAGCAGCTCAACAGGGGGTCGCACTGAAGCTTTCTTT
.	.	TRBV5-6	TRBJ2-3	CASSLFIRTDTQYF	TGTGCCAGCAGCTTGTTCATCCGCACAGATACGCAGTATTTT
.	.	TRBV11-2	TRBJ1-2	CASSLEWSGGYTF	TGTGCCAGCAGCTTAGAATGGTCGGGTGGCTACACCTTC
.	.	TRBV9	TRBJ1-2	CASSGGGYTF	TGTGCCAGCAGCGGCGGGGGCTACACCTTC
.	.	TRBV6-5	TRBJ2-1	CASSPGAGAYNEQFF	TGTGCCAGCAGCCCAGGGGCGGGGGCATACAATGAGCAGTTCTTC
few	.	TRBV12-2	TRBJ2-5	CAPGGGETQYF	TGTGCCCCCGGTGGGGGGGAGACCCAGTACTTC
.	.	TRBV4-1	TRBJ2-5	CASSPIPPRQAQETQYF	TGCGCCAGCAGCCCGATCCCCCCCCGGCAGGCCCAAGAGACCCAGTACTTC
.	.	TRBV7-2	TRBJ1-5	CASSGRVGVPNQPQHF	TGTGCCAGCAGCGGCAGGGTAGGGGTCCCCAATCAGCCCCAGCATTTT
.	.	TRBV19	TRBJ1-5	CASSPPLGGPQHF	TGTGCCAGTAGTCCACCCCTGGGGGGGCCCCAGCATTTT